Listed below are T cell receptor beta chains from one sample, sequenced in a study of regulatory dendritic cells for organ transplantation. Measured with immunoSEQ multiplex PCR; TCRdb has only the in-frame clones, and not every one. The sample records around 11,000 clones, about three fifths being singletons. Their target antigens are unknown. Sample: naive CD4+ T cells from blood cultured with dendritic cells. The source of these receptors is a human donor in good health. The CDR3 runs from the conserved cysteine through the conserved F or W. The D gene is left open where the match is weak. Some rows mark clone size as missing; the rest say once, few, many or name a class of expanded clone.

clone_size,v_call,j_call,d_call,cdr3_aa,cdr3_nt
-,TRBV11-1,TRBJ1-1,TRBD1,CASSWGQRNTEAFF,TGTGCCAGCAGCTGGGGACAGAGGAACACTGAAGCTTTCTTT
-,TRBV6-5,TRBJ1-1,-,CASSLVMNTEAFF,TGTGCCAGCAGTCTTGTTATGAACACTGAAGCTTTCTTT
-,TRBV7-9,TRBJ1-1,-,CASSLLNTEAFF,TGTGCCAGCAGTCTACTGAACACTGAAGCTTTCTTT
few,TRBV2,TRBJ1-5,TRBD1,CASSATGGNQPQHF,TGTGCCAGCAGTGCCACAGGGGGCAATCAGCCCCAGCATTTT
few,TRBV7-9,TRBJ2-7,-,CASSLGLLRDISYEQYF,TGTGCCAGCAGCTTAGGACTTCTCCGGGACATATCCTACGAGCAGTACTTC
-,TRBV29-1,TRBJ1-1,-,CSVVRGENTEAFF,TGCAGCGTTGTTAGGGGTGAGAACACTGAAGCTTTCTTT
-,TRBV2,TRBJ2-4,-,CASTGVAKNIQYF,TGTGCCAGCACAGGGGTGGCCAAAAACATTCAGTACTTC
few,TRBV10-3,TRBJ2-1,TRBD2,CAISHPPGLTSGGGTYNEQFF,TGTGCCATCAGTCACCCCCCTGGTTTAACTAGCGGGGGGGGAACCTACAATGAGCAGTTCTTC
few,TRBV7-9,TRBJ1-2,TRBD1,CASSLTPTGGGYGYTF,TGTGCCAGCAGCTTAACCCCCACAGGGGGTGGCTATGGCTACACCTTC
-,TRBV5-1,TRBJ2-5,TRBD2,CASRPGLAGYETQYF,TGCGCCAGCAGACCGGGACTAGCGGGGTACGAGACCCAGTACTTC
few,TRBV11-2,TRBJ2-1,-,CASSFFGGRNEQFF,TGTGCCAGCAGCTTCTTCGGGGGGCGCAATGAGCAGTTCTTC
-,TRBV5-1,TRBJ2-2,-,CASSSGHSMNTGELFF,TGCGCCAGCAGCTCAGGACATAGTATGAACACCGGGGAGCTGTTTTTT
-,TRBV11-2,TRBJ2-7,-,CASSLGGLRSEEQYF,TGTGCCAGCAGCTTAGGAGGACTCAGATCGGAGGAGCAGTACTTC
-,TRBV6-5,TRBJ1-5,-,CASRGIRGNQPQHF,TGTGCCAGCAGGGGGATTAGGGGTAATCAGCCCCAGCATTTT
-,TRBV19,TRBJ2-6,-,CASSQGAHSGANVLTF,TGTGCCAGTTCACAGGGAGCTCACTCTGGGGCCAACGTCCTGACTTTC
-,TRBV11-1,TRBJ1-1,-,CASSLGGSLSEAFF,TGTGCCAGCAGCTTAGGCGGCAGTCTTTCTGAAGCTTTCTTT
few,TRBV7-8,TRBJ1-2,-,CASSLGGGPYGYTF,TGTGCCAGCAGCTTAGGGGGAGGGCCGTATGGCTACACCTTC
-,TRBV5-1,TRBJ2-1,-,CASRAGQPYNEQFF,TGCGCCAGCAGAGCCGGACAACCTTACAATGAGCAGTTCTTC
few,TRBV11-3,TRBJ2-2,-,CASSLVGGTGELFF,TGTGCCAGCAGCTTAGTAGGGGGCACCGGGGAGCTGTTTTTT
-,TRBV27,TRBJ2-1,TRBD2,CASSFRERGGADEQFF,TGTGCCAGCAGTTTTCGGGAGCGGGGGGGCGCTGATGAGCAGTTCTTC
-,TRBV6-5,TRBJ2-7,-,CASSSAYEQYF,TGTGCCAGCAGTTCTGCCTACGAGCAGTACTTC
-,TRBV5-1,TRBJ2-3,-,CATRGLVGISTDTQYF,TGCGCCACCAGGGGTCTAGTAGGTATTAGCACAGATACGCAGTATTTT
-,TRBV11-2,TRBJ2-7,-,CASSLGRGSYEQYF,TGTGCCAGCAGCTTAGGCAGGGGATCCTACGAGCAGTACTTC
-,TRBV5-1,TRBJ2-1,TRBD2,CASSLGASGGASEQFF,TGCGCCAGCAGCTTGGGGGCTAGCGGGGGGGCTAGTGAGCAGTTCTTC
-,TRBV29-1,TRBJ1-4,TRBD1,CSVGQGQRNEKLFF,TGCAGCGTTGGGCAGGGACAGCGTAATGAAAAACTGTTTTTT
-,TRBV6-5,TRBJ1-2,TRBD1,CASSSQGRYGYTF,TGTGCCAGCAGTTCACAGGGGCGCTATGGCTACACCTTC
-,TRBV5-1,TRBJ1-3,-,CASSLGASGNTIYF,TGCGCCAGCAGCTTGGGAGCCTCTGGAAACACCATATATTTT
once,TRBV21-1,TRBJ1-2,-,CASSKVGTPSAPNYGYTF,TGTGCCAGCAGCAAAGTAGGGACACCTTCGGCGCCTAACTATGGCTACACCTTC
-,TRBV5-1,TRBJ1-3,-,CASRDNGNTIYF,TGCGCCAGCAGGGACAATGGAAACACCATATATTTT
-,TRBV5-1,TRBJ2-6,-,CASARRTSGANVLTF,TGCGCCAGTGCGCGGAGGACCTCTGGGGCCAACGTCCTGACTTTC
once,TRBV15,TRBJ1-3,-,CATSRDGGFGNTIYF,TGTGCCACCAGCAGAGATGGAGGGTTCGGAAACACCATATATTTT
-,TRBV2,TRBJ1-1,-,CASSEFRSVEAFF,TGTGCCAGCAGTGAATTTAGGAGCGTTGAAGCTTTCTTT
-,TRBV18,TRBJ1-4,TRBD1,CAGRTGGEKLFF,TGTGCCGGGCGGACAGGGGGTGAAAAACTGTTTTTT
-,TRBV28,TRBJ2-4,-,CASSFAPTLAGIQYF,TGTGCCAGCAGTTTCGCCCCGACTCTAGCAGGCATTCAGTACTTC
-,TRBV7-9,TRBJ1-1,-,CASSLGANTEAFF,TGTGCCAGCAGCTTAGGGGCGAACACTGAAGCTTTCTTT
-,TRBV19,TRBJ2-7,TRBD1,CASTASPYRGFLYF,TGTGCCAGTACCGCCTCCCCCTACAGGGGTTTTCTGTACTTC
few,TRBV7-9,TRBJ1-2,-,CASSLEAGYGYTF,TGTGCCAGCAGCTTAGAAGCAGGGTATGGCTACACCTTC
-,TRBV19,TRBJ2-1,TRBD2,CASSMVASGKYNEQFF,TGTGCCAGTAGTATGGTGGCTAGCGGAAAGTACAATGAGCAGTTCTTC
-,TRBV5-1,TRBJ2-1,-,CASSFLADSYNEQFF,TGCGCCAGCAGCTTTTTAGCGGACTCCTACAATGAGCAGTTCTTC
few,TRBV5-4,TRBJ2-7,-,CASSSPTQGEQYF,TGTGCCAGCAGCTCCCCGACCCAGGGGGAGCAGTACTTC
-,TRBV7-3,TRBJ2-7,TRBD2,CASIPLLAGGYEQYF,TGTGCCAGCATCCCCCTTTTAGCGGGGGGCTACGAGCAGTACTTC
-,TRBV10-3,TRBJ2-2,TRBD1,CAISSGTANTGELFF,TGTGCCATCAGTTCGGGGACAGCGAACACCGGGGAGCTGTTTTTT